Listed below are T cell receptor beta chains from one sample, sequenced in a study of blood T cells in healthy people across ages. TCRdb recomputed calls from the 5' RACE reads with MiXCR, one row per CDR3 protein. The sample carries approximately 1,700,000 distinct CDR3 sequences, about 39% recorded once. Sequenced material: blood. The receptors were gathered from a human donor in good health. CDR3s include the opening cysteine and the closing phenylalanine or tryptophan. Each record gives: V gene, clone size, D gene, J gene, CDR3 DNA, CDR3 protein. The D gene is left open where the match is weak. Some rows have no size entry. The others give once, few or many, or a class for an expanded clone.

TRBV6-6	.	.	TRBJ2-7	TGTGCCAGCAGTTACTCGGTGCCAAACGAGCAGTACTTC	CASSYSVPNEQYF
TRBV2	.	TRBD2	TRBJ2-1	TGTGCCAGCAGGGGAGGACTAGTATTGTTCTTC	CASRGGLVLFF
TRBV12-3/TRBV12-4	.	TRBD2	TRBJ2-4	TGTGCCAGCAACGGCGGGGGGGCGGACATTCAGTACTTC	CASNGGGADIQYF
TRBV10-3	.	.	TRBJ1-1	TGTGCCATCAGTGAGTCTCCGGGGACTGAAGCTTTCTTT	CAISESPGTEAFF
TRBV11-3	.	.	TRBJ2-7	TGTGCCAGCAGCTTTCAAGGGGCGTCATACTACGAGCAGTACTTC	CASSFQGASYYEQYF
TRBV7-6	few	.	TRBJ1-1	TGTGCCAGCAGCTTGGTACCGGGGAACCCACTGAACACTGAAGCTTTCTTT	CASSLVPGNPLNTEAFF
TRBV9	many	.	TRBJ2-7	TGTGCCAGCAGCGTAGGTCTGGGTATGGGGACTTCAGGGGAGCAGTACTTC	CASSVGLGMGTSGEQYF
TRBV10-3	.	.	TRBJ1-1	TGTGCCATCAGTGAGACAGGACAGCCGAACACTGAAGCTTTCTTT	CAISETGQPNTEAFF
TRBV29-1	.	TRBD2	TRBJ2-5	TGCAGCGGGGGGTTCGGACTAGCGGGGGCAAGTGAGCAGTACTTC	CSGGFGLAGASEQYF
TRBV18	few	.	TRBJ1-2	TGTGCCAGCTCAGGTGGATCTGGGACTAACTATGGCTACACCTTC	CASSGGSGTNYGYTF
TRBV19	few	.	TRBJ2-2	TGTGCCAGTGGGCAGGGTCGGGACACCGGGGAGCTGTTTTTT	CASGQGRDTGELFF
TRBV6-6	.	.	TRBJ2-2	TGTGCCAGCAGTATACCAGGGAGAGGAACCGGGGAGCTGTTTTTT	CASSIPGRGTGELFF
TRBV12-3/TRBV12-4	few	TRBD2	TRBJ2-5	TGTGCCAGCAGCATCCTAGCGGGGGGACGGCAAGAGACCCAGTACTTC	CASSILAGGRQETQYF
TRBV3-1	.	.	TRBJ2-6	TGTGCCAGCAGCCGTGGTCTCGTGGCGGCTGGGGCCAACGTCCTGACTTTC	CASSRGLVAAGANVLTF
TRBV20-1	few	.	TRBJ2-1	TGCAGTGCCCTTATCGGGGGAGTTGAGCAGTTCTTC	CSALIGGVEQFF
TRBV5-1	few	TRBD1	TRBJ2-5	TGCGCCAGCAGCCAAGGACAGGGGGCAGAAGAGACCCAGTACTTC	CASSQGQGAEETQYF
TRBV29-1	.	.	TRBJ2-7	TGCAGCGTGGAGACTATCTCCTCCTACGAGCAGTACTTC	CSVETISSYEQYF
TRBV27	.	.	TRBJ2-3	TGTGCCAGCGGATCCTCGTCCGTTACAGGGAGCACAGATACGCAGTATTTT	CASGSSSVTGSTDTQYF
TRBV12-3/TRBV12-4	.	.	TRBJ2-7	TGTGCCAGCAGTTTTCCCGCTCGGTACGAGCAGTACTTC	CASSFPARYEQYF
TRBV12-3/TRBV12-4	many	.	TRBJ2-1	TGTGCCAGCAGTTTGGCCGGTGGGACTCCCTACAATGAGCAGTTCTTC	CASSLAGGTPYNEQFF
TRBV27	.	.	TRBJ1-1	TGTGCCAGCAGGGCCCCGGGGAGGCAGGACACTGAAGCTTTCTTT	CASRAPGRQDTEAFF
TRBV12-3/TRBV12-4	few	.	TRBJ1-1	TGTGCCAGCAGTCCAGGTTGGGGGTACACTGAAGCTTTCTTT	CASSPGWGYTEAFF
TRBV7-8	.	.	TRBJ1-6	TGTGCCAGCAGTCGAAGGGACCGAGAGAGCTCACCCCCCCACTTT	CASSRRDRESSPPHF
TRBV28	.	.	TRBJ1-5	TGTGCCAGCAGTTTCGGGTCAGGGATCCAGCCCCAGCATTTT	CASSFGSGIQPQHF
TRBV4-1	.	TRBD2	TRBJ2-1	TGCGCCAGCAGCCAAGCGGGGGGGCGGTCCTGCAATGAGCAGTTCTTC	CASSQAGGRSCNEQFF
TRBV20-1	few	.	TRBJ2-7	TGCAGTGCTAGTATGACCTCGGCCGACGACGAGCAGTACTTC	CSASMTSADDEQYF
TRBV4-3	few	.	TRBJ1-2	TGCGCCGGCAGCCAAGATGCGGGGGGTAGAGAAGGATGGTTCAATGGCTACACCTTC	CAGSQDAGGREGWFNGYTF
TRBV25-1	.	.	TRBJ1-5	TGTGCCAGCCGGGGCTCTACTAGCAATCAGCCCCAGCATTTT	CASRGSTSNQPQHF
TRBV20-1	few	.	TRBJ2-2	TGCAGTGCTAGAGATCTTGGGGGGAGCGGCACCGGGGAGCTGTTTTTT	CSARDLGGSGTGELFF
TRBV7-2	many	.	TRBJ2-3	TGTGCCAGCAGTTCCTCCGCAGATACGCAGTATTTT	CASSSSADTQYF
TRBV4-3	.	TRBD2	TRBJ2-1	TGCGCCAGCAGCCAAGATTGGGGGGAGGGGTTCCGCAATGAGCAGTTCTTC	CASSQDWGEGFRNEQFF
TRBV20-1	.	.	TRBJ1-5	TGCAGTGCCAAGAGGGGGAGAAGCTTTAATCAGCCCCAGCATTTT	CSAKRGRSFNQPQHF
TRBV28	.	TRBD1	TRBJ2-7	TGTGCCAGACCGGGACAGGAATTTTGCGAGCAGTACTTC	CARPGQEFCEQYF